This is a list of T cell receptor beta chains from one sample in a study of cytomegalovirus exposure and HLA in healthy donors. The assay was immunoSEQ multiplex PCR, and TCRdb's table has in-frame clones only and misses some. The sample contains 200,000 to 250,000 clones, around 79% of which appear only once. The source material was PBMCs. All receptors come from a girl aged 2-10 years in good health and CMV-seronegative. The CDR3 runs from the conserved cysteine through the conserved F or W. D genes are given only for firm matches. Rows may omit the clone size; those that give it use once, few, many or a size class.

v_gene	j_gene	abundance	d_gene	CDR3nt	CDR3aa
TRBV25-1	TRBJ2-3	.	TRBD1	TGTGCCAGCAGCCCCTTAGGGACAGGGGTTGCAGATACGCAGTATTTT	CASSPLGTGVADTQYF
TRBV2	TRBJ2-3	.	.	TGTGCCAGCAGGGCCTTAGATACGCAGTATTTT	CASRALDTQYF
TRBV4-1	TRBJ2-7	.	.	TGCGCCAGCAGCCAAGGTACAGTGCTTGACGAGCAGTACTTC	CASSQGTVLDEQYF
TRBV7-9	TRBJ2-5	.	.	TGTGCCAGCAGCCCCCCCCGCGGCGCTGAAGAGACCCAGTACTTC	CASSPPRGAEETQYF
TRBV7-6	TRBJ2-7	.	TRBD2	TGTGCCAGCAGCAAAGCGGGGGGGCGATTCTTCGAGCAGTACTTC	CASSKAGGRFFEQYF
TRBV6-5	TRBJ1-2	few	.	TGTGCCAGCAGTAAGGACTCGTTGGGCTACACCTTC	CASSKDSLGYTF
TRBV7-9	TRBJ1-2	.	TRBD1	TGTGCCAGCAGGAAGACCGACAGGGCCAACTATGGCTACACCTTC	CASRKTDRANYGYTF
TRBV7-9	TRBJ2-5	.	TRBD2	TGTGCCAGCAGCCAGCCAGCGGGAGCAGAGACCCAGTACTTC	CASSQPAGAETQYF
TRBV6-6	TRBJ2-1	few	TRBD2	TGTGCCAGCAGCCCCGGGACTAGCGGTAACTACAATGAGCAGTTCTTC	CASSPGTSGNYNEQFF
TRBV4-1	TRBJ2-2	.	.	TGCGCCAGCAATTCCGGGTTCGGCACCGGGGAGCTGTTTTTT	CASNSGFGTGELFF
TRBV5-4	TRBJ1-2	.	TRBD1	TGTGCCAGCAGCCCGACAGGGGAGAGAGGCTACACCTTC	CASSPTGERGYTF
TRBV6-1	TRBJ2-5	.	TRBD2	TGTGCCAGCAGTGTGGCTAGCGGGAGGGTAGAGACCCAGTACTTC	CASSVASGRVETQYF
TRBV27	TRBJ2-5	once	TRBD2	TGTGCCAGCAGTTTAGAAGCGGGGCTACACGAGACCCAGTACTTC	CASSLEAGLHETQYF
TRBV5-6	TRBJ1-2	once	.	TGTGCCAGCAGCTGGGACTCCAGCTACACCTTC	CASSWDSSYTF
TRBV27	TRBJ1-4	.	TRBD1	TGTGCCAGCAGACGGACAGGGACTAATGAAAAACTGTTTTTT	CASRRTGTNEKLFF
TRBV5-6	TRBJ1-1	.	.	TGTGCCAGCAGCTTTGCAGGGGCGGGAGACACTGAAGCTTTCTTT	CASSFAGAGDTEAFF
TRBV11-2	TRBJ1-6	.	TRBD1	TGTGCCAGCAGCTTGGGGACAGGGGGCGCCTCCTTT	CASSLGTGGASF
TRBV19	TRBJ2-2	.	TRBD1	TGTGCCAGTAGTTCAGACAGGGCGAACACCGGGGAGCTGTTTTTT	CASSSDRANTGELFF
TRBV7-6	TRBJ2-2	few	.	TGTGCCAGCAGCTTAGGGTCGGGGAGCACCGGGGAGCTGTTTTTT	CASSLGSGSTGELFF
TRBV6-5	TRBJ2-7	.	TRBD1	TGTGCCAGCTGCCGCGGGACAGGCACCTACGAGCAGTACTTC	CASCRGTGTYEQYF
TRBV27	TRBJ1-5	.	.	TGTGCCAGCAGTTCGGGGAACAATCAGCCCCAGCATTTT	CASSSGNNQPQHF
TRBV11-2	TRBJ1-5	.	.	TGTGCCAGCAGCCTCGGTACCCTGCTTAATCAGCCCCAGCATTTT	CASSLGTLLNQPQHF
TRBV6-1	TRBJ2-7	.	.	TGTGCCAGCAGTGAAGCAGGGGGTATTATATCCGAGCAGTACTTC	CASSEAGGIISEQYF
TRBV10-3	TRBJ1-2	.	TRBD1	TGTGCCATCAGTGAGCCGCCAGGGACAGGGCTAGGCTACACCTTC	CAISEPPGTGLGYTF
TRBV4-1	TRBJ1-2	.	TRBD1	TGCGCCAGCAGCCTTATTTCCGGGACAGGAGATTCCTATGGCTACACCTTC	CASSLISGTGDSYGYTF
TRBV5-6	TRBJ2-7	.	.	TGTGCCAGCAGCTTGAGGGGAATCAACGAGCAGTACTTC	CASSLRGINEQYF
TRBV27	TRBJ1-1	.	.	TGTGCCAGCAGCCTTCGGGGGGGGAACACTGAAGCTTTCTTT	CASSLRGGNTEAFF
TRBV23-1	TRBJ1-2	few	.	TGCGCCAGCAGTCAATCGGCGGGGTTTTATAACTATGGCTACACCTTC	CASSQSAGFYNYGYTF
TRBV4-1	TRBJ1-1	.	.	TGCGCCAGCAGCCCCCCCGGGGAGGCTGAAGCTTTCTTT	CASSPPGEAEAFF
TRBV5-4	TRBJ2-1	.	.	TGTGCCAGCAGCTGGGCGGGTCGGAGCTCCTACAATGAGCAGTTCTTC	CASSWAGRSSYNEQFF
TRBV5-1	TRBJ2-5	.	.	TGCGCCAGCAGCTTCGGTGAGATCCAAGAGACCCAGTACTTC	CASSFGEIQETQYF
TRBV6-1	TRBJ1-2	.	.	TGTGCCAGCAGTGATGGCAGATACTATGGCTACACCTTC	CASSDGRYYGYTF
TRBV13	TRBJ2-7	.	TRBD1	TGTGCCAGCAGCCTGGGACAGGTGACCTCCTACGAGCAGTACTTC	CASSLGQVTSYEQYF
TRBV4-1	TRBJ2-1	.	.	TGCGCCAGCAGCCAGTTTCTAGCGTATGAGAGCTCCTACAATGAGCAGTTCTTC	CASSQFLAYESSYNEQFF
TRBV27	TRBJ2-7	few	TRBD1	TGTGCCAGCAGTTTATTAGGGACAGAAAGCTCCTACGAGCAGTACTTC	CASSLLGTESSYEQYF
TRBV7-2	TRBJ1-1	.	TRBD1	TGTGCCAGCAGCCAGAGACAGGGGGGAACTGAAGCTTTCTTT	CASSQRQGGTEAFF
TRBV13	TRBJ1-4	.	.	TGTGCCAGCAAGGGGCAGGGAGGAGTGTGGACGAGGGGTGAAAAACTGTTTTTT	CASKGQGGVWTRGEKLFF
TRBV18	TRBJ2-7	.	TRBD1	TGTGCCAGCTCACCATCCGGGACAGAGAACTACGAGCAGTACTTC	CASSPSGTENYEQYF
TRBV6-5	TRBJ1-2	.	.	TGTGCCAGCAGTAGGCAGGGGAATACTAACTATGGCTACACCTTC	CASSRQGNTNYGYTF
TRBV11-2	TRBJ1-1	.	TRBD1	TGTGCCAGCAGCCCTTATCCGGGACAGGGGACAGAAGCTTTCTTT	CASSPYPGQGTEAFF
TRBV10-3	TRBJ1-5	.	.	TGTGCCAGCACAAACAGGGACGGCAATCAGCCCCAGCATTTT	CASTNRDGNQPQHF
TRBV5-4	TRBJ2-2	.	.	TGTGCCCTCACCCGGGCAGGGCGACCGAACACCGGGGAGCTGTTTTTT	CALTRAGRPNTGELFF
TRBV19	TRBJ2-1	.	TRBD2	TGTGCCAGTAGTACTGATAGCGGGGGCCGCTACAATGAGCAGTTCTTC	CASSTDSGGRYNEQFF
TRBV4-2	TRBJ2-7	.	.	TGTGCCAGCAGCCAAGATATTGTGGCAGGCTACGAGCAGTACTTC	CASSQDIVAGYEQYF
TRBV5-1	TRBJ1-2	.	TRBD1	TGCGCCAGCAGCTGGGACAGGGCCCACTATGGCTACACCTTC	CASSWDRAHYGYTF
TRBV19	TRBJ1-1	.	TRBD1	TGTGCCAGTAGTCGAACAGGGGGCACTGAAGCTTTCTTT	CASSRTGGTEAFF
TRBV29-1	TRBJ2-1	.	TRBD2	TGCAGCGTTGCCGGTAGCGGGATCCGGGGGGCCTACAATGAGCAGTTCTTC	CSVAGSGIRGAYNEQFF
TRBV5-1	TRBJ2-2	few	.	TGCGCCAGCAGCTTGGGGCCTAACACCGGGGAGCTGTTTTTT	CASSLGPNTGELFF
TRBV18	TRBJ1-1	few	.	TGTGCCAGCTCACCGAGCCGTGGGGGGGCCACTGAAGCTTTCTTT	CASSPSRGGATEAFF
TRBV4-1	TRBJ2-1	.	TRBD2	TGCGCCAGCAGCCAACGCGGGACTAGCGGGGCCATCTCCTACAATGAGCAGTTCTTC	CASSQRGTSGAISYNEQFF
TRBV6-5	TRBJ1-2	.	.	TGTGCCAGCAGTTACTCGATCGGGGATGGCTACACCTTC	CASSYSIGDGYTF
TRBV30	TRBJ1-3	.	.	TGTGCCTGGTTGTCCGTTGGAAACACCATATATTTT	CAWLSVGNTIYF
TRBV27	TRBJ2-1	.	.	TGTGCCAGCAGTTCGCCAGGGGAGTACTCCTACAATGAGCAGTTCTTC	CASSSPGEYSYNEQFF
TRBV5-1	TRBJ2-3	.	TRBD2	TGCGCCAGCCTAAGCGGGAGGGCCGGAGATACGCAGTATTTT	CASLSGRAGDTQYF
TRBV6-1	TRBJ1-2	.	.	TGTGCCAGCAGTGAAGGTTTGAGGGCAGTCTATGGCTACACCTTC	CASSEGLRAVYGYTF
TRBV19	TRBJ2-1	.	.	TGTGCCAGTAGTATAGACACAGGCGGAAATGAGCAGTTCTTC	CASSIDTGGNEQFF
TRBV9	TRBJ2-1	.	.	TGTGCCAGCAGCATTAGCGGAAATGAGCAGTTCTTC	CASSISGNEQFF
TRBV4-1	TRBJ2-7	.	TRBD1	TGCGCCAGCAGCCAAGACGCAGGGGGCCGCTACGAGCAGTACTTC	CASSQDAGGRYEQYF
TRBV5-1	TRBJ2-7	.	TRBD2	TGCGCCAGCAGCTTGAGCGGGGGAGGCTACGAGCAGTACTTC	CASSLSGGGYEQYF
TRBV2	TRBJ1-1	.	TRBD1	TGTGCCAGCAGTGACCCAGGGGGTAACACTGAAGCTTTCTTT	CASSDPGGNTEAFF